This T cell receptor (beta chain) was obtained from a study of blood T cells in healthy people across ages (dated by TCRdb to the mid-2010s). With regard to the full study: In model experiments, template switching captured roughly one uniquely barcoded TCR beta cDNA molecule for every two T cells. To track age-related changes in TCR beta repertoire diversity, the study relied on deep sequencing normalized with unique cDNA molecular identifiers. Four age groups were formed from the donors: young (average roughly 15 years), middle-aged (more than 35), aged (62) and long-lived (around 82). To avoid experimental bias, donors of different ages were spread randomly across the sequencing lanes. Two additional independent replicas of 1 million unique cDNA reads from the same blood draw were analyzed for two donors (one aged 18 to 29 and one aged 80 or older). Overall study results and their limits: Because donor CMV infection status was unknown, age-related changes in expanded clonotypes were potentially confounded. As age increased, observed TCR beta diversity per million T cells dropped in a roughly linear way, and a significant reduction was already evident by age about 40. Estimates of total diversity based on one million sequenced T cells were considered lower bounds and underestimates. There was a strong correlation between observed TCR beta diversity and the percentage of naive T cells measured by flow cytometry. Because profiling used bulk unsorted PBMCs, naive and antigen-experienced compartments could not be compared conclusively. Compared with the aged group, the long-lived group had more naive CD4+ T cells, fewer expanded clones and increased TCR diversity, suggesting age selection.

Donors were around 37 systemically healthy Caucasian individuals from Russia aged roughly 6 to 100 years. Around 9.8 milliliters of peripheral blood were collected from each donor into EDTA-treated Vacutainer tubes. Ficoll-Paque density-gradient centrifugation was used to isolate PBMCs, with at least 7 million per sample. Total RNA was extracted from PBMCs with Trizol reagent, with at least 5 micrograms obtained per sample. Naive CD45RAhigh/CD27high T cell percentages were measured by flow cytometry on a PBMC aliquot from every donor. The library was obtained by 5' RACE. Sequencing was carried out with an Illumina HiSeq 2500. A second 7 to 11 cycle PCR used a sample-barcoded 5' primer and a J-beta primer mix. Each TCR beta cDNA molecule received a unique molecular identifier from a template-switch 5' adaptor carrying 12 random nucleotides. At least 3 million CDR3-containing paired-end reads were obtained from each sample. The Mint cDNA synthesis kit, primed by a TRBC-specific oligonucleotide, was used to synthesize first-strand cDNA from all RNA. After uracil-DNA glycosylase treatment, a first 18-cycle PCR used universal primers M1SS and BC2_uni_R on all cDNA. On the authors' methods: Each sample was normalized by randomly selecting 1 million high-quality reads, each carrying a distinct molecular identifier. Instead of being binned into consensus sequences, reads that shared molecular identifiers were thrown out. MiTCR, with a Q25 quality threshold and the strictest error-elimination algorithm, was used for CDR3 identification, clonotype clustering and error correction. A nonparametric unseen species model with Euler transformation was used to estimate a lower bound on total TCR beta diversity. The public reads were reanalyzed by TCRdb: fastp trimming at Q25, MiXCR alignment, in-frame beta chains only. Every CDR3 protein is listed once, alongside the most common genes and DNA of its rows. TCRdb's processing, not the authors', yielded these V and J calls. A total of about 1.5 million distinct CDR3 sequences appear in this sample, roughly 43% of them only once. Approximately 4.1% of the sample is held by the ten biggest clonotypes.

For this clonotype: It has no known antigen specificity. One base away there is no much larger clone; base qualities are not given.

The sequence came from a young woman in good health. The sample was blood.

The CDR3 region reads CSAGTSGGFNEQFF. The DNA reads as follows: TGCAGTGCTGGGACTAGCGGGGGGTTCAATGAGCAGTTCTTC. The chain is encoded by TRBV20-1 joined to TRBJ2-1, with 15 bases in between that match TRBD2. CDR1 and CDR2, per the germline V gene (reference sequence), are DFQATT and SNEGSKA. V trim: 5 bases; J trim: 6 bases; unmatched bases: 2. There are 14 amino acids in the CDR3, from cysteine to phenylalanine inclusive. The DNA shown is the 42-base CDR3, in frame from base 1.